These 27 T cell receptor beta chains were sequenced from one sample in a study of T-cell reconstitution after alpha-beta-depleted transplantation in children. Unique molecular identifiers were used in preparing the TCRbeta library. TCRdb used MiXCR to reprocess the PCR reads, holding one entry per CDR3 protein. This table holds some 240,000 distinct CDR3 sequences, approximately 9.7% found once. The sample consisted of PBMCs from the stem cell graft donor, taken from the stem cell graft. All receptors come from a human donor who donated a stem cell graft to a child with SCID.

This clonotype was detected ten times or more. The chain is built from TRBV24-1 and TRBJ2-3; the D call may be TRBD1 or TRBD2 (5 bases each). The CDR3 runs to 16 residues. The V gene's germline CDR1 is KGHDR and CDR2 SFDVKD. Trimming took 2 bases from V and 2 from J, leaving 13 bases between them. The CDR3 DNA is TGTGCCACCAGTGATTCCCGGGACGGATACACAGATACGCAGTATTTT. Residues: CATSDSRDGYTDTQYF.

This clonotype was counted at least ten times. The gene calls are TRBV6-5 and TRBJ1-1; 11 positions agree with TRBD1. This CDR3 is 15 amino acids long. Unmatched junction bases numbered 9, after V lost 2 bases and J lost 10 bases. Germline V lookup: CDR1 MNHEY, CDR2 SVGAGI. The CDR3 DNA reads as TGTGCCAGCAGTTACCGGACAGGGGGCTCCTGGAGAGCTTTCTTT. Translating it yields CASSYRTGGSWRAFF.

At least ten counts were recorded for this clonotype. DNA for the CDR3: TGTGCCAGCAGTTTTAGACAGGGGGCCGGGAACACTGAAGCTTTCTTT. Its protein product is CASSFRQGAGNTEAFF. This sequence joins TRBV12-3 or TRBV12-4 and TRBJ1-1; TRBD1 matches 10 bases. The CDR3 contains 16 residues. Trimming cost V 3 bases and J 1 base; bases outside gene matches: 5.

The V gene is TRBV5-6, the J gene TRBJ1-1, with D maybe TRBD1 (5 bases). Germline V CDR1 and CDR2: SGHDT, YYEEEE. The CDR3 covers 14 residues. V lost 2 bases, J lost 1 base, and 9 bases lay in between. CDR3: CASSFPGENTEAFF. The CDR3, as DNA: TGTGCCAGCAGCTTCCCGGGGGAGAACACTGAAGCTTTCTTT.

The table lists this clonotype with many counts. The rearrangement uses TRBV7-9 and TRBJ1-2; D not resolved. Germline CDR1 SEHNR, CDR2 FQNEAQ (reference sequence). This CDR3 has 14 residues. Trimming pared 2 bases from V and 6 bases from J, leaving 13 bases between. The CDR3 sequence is CASSLLRAGDGYTF. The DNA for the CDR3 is TGTGCCAGCAGCTTACTACGGGCAGGCGATGGCTACACCTTC.

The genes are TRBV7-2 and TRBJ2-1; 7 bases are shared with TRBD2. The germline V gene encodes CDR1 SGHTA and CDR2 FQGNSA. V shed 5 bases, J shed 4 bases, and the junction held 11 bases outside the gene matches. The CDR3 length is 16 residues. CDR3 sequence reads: CASSRRRLADYNEQFF. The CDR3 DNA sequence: TGTGCCAGCAGCAGGAGAAGGCTAGCGGATTACAATGAGCAGTTCTTC.

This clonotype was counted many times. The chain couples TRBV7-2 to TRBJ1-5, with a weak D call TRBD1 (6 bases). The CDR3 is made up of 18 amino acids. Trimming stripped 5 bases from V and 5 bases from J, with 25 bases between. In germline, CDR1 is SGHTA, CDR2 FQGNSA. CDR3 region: CASSEVWAHRVGDQPQHF. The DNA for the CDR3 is TGTGCCAGCAGCGAGGTGTGGGCTCACAGGGTGGGAGATCAGCCCCAGCATTTT.

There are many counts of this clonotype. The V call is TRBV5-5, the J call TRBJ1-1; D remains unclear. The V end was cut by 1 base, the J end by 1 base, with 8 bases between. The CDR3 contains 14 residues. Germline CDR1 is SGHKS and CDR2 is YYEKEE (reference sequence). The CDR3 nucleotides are TGTGCCAGCAGCTTGACGGTAGAGAACACTGAAGCTTTCTTT. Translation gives CASSLTVENTEAFF.

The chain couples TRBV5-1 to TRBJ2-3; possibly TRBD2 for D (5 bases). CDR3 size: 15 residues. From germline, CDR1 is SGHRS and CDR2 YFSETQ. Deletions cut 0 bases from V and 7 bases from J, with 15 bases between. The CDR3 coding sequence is TGCGCCAGCAGCTTGGAGACCGCTAGACTAAATACGCAGTATTTT. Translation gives CASSLETARLNTQYF.

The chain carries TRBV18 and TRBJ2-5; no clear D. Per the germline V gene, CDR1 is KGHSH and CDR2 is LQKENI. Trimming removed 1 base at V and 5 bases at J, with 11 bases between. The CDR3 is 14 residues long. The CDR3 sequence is CASSPRPEWETQYF. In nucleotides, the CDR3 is TGTGCCAGCTCACCACGGCCGGAGTGGGAGACCCAGTACTTC.

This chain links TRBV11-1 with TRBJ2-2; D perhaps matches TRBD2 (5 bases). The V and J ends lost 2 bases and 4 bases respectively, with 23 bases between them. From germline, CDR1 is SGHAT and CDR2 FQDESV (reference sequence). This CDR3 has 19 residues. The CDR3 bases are TGTGCCAGCAGCTTAAAGGCAGCATGGGGAGCGGAGAGCACCGGGGAGCTGTTTTTT. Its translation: CASSLKAAWGAESTGELFF.

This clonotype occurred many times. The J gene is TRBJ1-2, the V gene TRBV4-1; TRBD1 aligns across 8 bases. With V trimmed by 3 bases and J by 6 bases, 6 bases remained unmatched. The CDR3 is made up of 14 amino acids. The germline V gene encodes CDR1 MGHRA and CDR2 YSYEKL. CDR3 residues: CASSQFWTGNGYTF. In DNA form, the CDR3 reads TGCGCCAGCAGCCAGTTTTGGACAGGGAATGGCTACACCTTC.

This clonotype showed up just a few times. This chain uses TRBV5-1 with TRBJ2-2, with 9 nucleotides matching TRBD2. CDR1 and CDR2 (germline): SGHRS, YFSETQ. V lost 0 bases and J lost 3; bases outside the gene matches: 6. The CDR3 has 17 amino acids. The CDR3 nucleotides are TGCGCCAGCAGCTTGGCCCTAGCGGGGACGGACACCGGGGAGCTGTTTTTT. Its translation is CASSLALAGTDTGELFF.

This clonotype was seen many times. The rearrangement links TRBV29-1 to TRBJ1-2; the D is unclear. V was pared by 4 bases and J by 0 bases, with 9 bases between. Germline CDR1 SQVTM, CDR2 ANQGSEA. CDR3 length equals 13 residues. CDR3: CSVGVPTNYGYTF. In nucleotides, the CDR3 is TGCAGCGTTGGGGTCCCAACTAACTATGGCTACACCTTC.

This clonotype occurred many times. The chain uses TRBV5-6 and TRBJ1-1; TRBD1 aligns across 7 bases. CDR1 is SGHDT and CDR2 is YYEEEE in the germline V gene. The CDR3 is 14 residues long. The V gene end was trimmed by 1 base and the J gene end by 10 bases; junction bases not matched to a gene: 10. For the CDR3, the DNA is TGTGCCAGCAGCTTGTCGCCGCGGGCAGGGGGAGCTTTCTTT. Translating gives CASSLSPRAGGAFF.

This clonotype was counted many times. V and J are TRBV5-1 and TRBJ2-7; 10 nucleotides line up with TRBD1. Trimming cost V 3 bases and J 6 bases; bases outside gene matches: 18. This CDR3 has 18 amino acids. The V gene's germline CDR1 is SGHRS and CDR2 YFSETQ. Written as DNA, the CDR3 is TGCGCCAGCAGCTACGTCAAAAGACCCGGGACAGGGGTTGGCGAGCAGTACTTC. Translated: CASSYVKRPGTGVGEQYF.

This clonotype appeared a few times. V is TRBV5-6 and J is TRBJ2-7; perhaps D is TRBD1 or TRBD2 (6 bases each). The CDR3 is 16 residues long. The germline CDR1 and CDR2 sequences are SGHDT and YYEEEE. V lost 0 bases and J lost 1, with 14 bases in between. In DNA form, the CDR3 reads TGTGCCAGCAGCTTGGAAGGGGGGCTAGGGTCCTACGAGCAGTACTTC. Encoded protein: CASSLEGGLGSYEQYF.

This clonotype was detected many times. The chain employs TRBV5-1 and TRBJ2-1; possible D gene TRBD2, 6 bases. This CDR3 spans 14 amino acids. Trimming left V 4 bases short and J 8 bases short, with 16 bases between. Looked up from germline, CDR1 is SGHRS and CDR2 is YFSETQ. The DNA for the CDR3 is TGCGCCAGCAGCCACAGCCGGGACTTCGATGAGCAGTTCTTC. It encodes CASSHSRDFDEQFF.

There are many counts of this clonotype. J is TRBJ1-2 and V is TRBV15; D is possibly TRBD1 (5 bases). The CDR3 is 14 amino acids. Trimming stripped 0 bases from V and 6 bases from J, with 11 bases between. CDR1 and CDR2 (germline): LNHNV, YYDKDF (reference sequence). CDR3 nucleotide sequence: TGTGCCACCAGCAGAGATTTGGCAGGGAATGGCTACACCTTC. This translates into CATSRDLAGNGYTF.

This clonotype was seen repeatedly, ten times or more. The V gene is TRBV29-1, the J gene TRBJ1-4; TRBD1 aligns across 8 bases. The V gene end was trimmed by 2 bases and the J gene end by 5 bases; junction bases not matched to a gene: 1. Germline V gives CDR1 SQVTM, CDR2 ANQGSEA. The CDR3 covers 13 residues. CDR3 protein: CSVETGGNEKLFF. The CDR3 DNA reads TGCAGCGTTGAAACAGGGGGGAATGAAAAACTGTTTTTT.

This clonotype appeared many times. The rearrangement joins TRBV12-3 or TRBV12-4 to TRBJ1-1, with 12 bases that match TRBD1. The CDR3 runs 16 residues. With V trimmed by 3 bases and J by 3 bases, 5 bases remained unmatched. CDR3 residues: CASSFGTGGMYTEAFF. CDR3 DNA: TGTGCCAGCAGTTTCGGGACAGGGGGCATGTACACTGAAGCTTTCTTT.

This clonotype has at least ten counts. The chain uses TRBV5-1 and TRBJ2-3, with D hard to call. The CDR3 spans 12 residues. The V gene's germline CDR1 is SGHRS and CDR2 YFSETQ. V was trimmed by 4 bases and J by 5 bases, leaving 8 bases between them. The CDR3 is CASSGRRDTQYF. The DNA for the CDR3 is TGCGCCAGCAGCGGCAGAAGAGATACGCAGTATTTT.

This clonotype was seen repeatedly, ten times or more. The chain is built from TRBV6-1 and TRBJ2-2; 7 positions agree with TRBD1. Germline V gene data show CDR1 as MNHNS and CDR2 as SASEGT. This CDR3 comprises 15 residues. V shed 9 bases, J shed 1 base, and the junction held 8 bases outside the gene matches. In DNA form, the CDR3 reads TGTGCCAGTCGTCGGGACAGACTGAACACCGGGGAGCTGTTTTTT. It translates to CASRRDRLNTGELFF.

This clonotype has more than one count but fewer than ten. The chain's CDR3 is CSARDRGFTEAFF. For the CDR3, the DNA is TGCAGTGCCCGGGACAGGGGATTCACTGAAGCTTTCTTT. The genes are TRBV20-1 and TRBJ1-1; 10 bases line up with TRBD1. The CDR3 spans 13 residues. Germline loops: CDR1 DFQATT, CDR2 SNEGSKA (reference sequence). J was trimmed by 4 bases and V by 6 bases; bases with no gene match: 5.

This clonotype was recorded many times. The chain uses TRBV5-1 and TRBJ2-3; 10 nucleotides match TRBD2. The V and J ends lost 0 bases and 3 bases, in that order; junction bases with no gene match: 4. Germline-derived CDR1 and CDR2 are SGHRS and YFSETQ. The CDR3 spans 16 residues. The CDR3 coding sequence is TGCGCCAGCAGCTTGGGAGCTAGCGGGGGAACAGATACGCAGTATTTT. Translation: CASSLGASGGTDTQYF. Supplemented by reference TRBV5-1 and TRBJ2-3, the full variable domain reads KAGVTQTPRYLIKTRGQQVTLSCSPISGHRSVSWYQQTPGQGLQFLFEYFSETQRNKGNFPGRFSGRQFSNSRSEMNVSTLELGDSALYLCASSLGASGGTDTQYFGPGTRLTVL.

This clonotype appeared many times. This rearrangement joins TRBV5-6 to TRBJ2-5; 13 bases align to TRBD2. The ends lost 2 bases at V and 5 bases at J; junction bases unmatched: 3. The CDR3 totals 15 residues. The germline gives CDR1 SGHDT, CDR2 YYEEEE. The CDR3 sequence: CASSFGLAGVETQYF. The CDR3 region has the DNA TGTGCCAGCAGCTTTGGACTAGCGGGGGTCGAGACCCAGTACTTC.

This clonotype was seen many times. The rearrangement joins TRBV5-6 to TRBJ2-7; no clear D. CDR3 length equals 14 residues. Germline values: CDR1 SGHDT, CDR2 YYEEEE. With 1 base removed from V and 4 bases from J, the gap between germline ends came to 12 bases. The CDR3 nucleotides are TGTGCCAGCAGCTTGAAGTCAGCTTTATACGAGCAGTACTTC. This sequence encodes CASSLKSALYEQYF.